What follows describes a single TCR beta chain. Antigen unknown. RNA in amounts of about 0.5 to 1 ug was reverse transcribed with random hexamers. Multiplex PCR with immunoSEQ amplified the TCR beta CDR3 across 54 Vbeta and 13 Jbeta. From the immunoSEQ multiplex PCR reads, TCRdb called clonotypes with MiXCR, one entry per CDR3 protein. The table shows roughly 150,000 distinct CDR3 sequences, with more than 90% occurring only once. This CDR3 has 11 amino acids. V lost 1 base and J lost 9, with 4 bases in between. CDR1 and CDR2 from the germline V gene are LGHDT and YNNKEL (reference sequence). In blood CD8+ and CD4+ T cells, TCR beta underwent sequencing. FACS was used to enrich TEMRA cells, whereas the CD8+ and CD4+ T cells were obtained by negative isolation. This specimen belongs to a study of CD8 T cells in Susac syndrome. Study-wide results and caveats: The CD4+ T cell repertoires that were profiled in Susac syndrome showed no clonal expansion.

The specimen sequenced was CD4+ T cells from PBMCs. The TCR originated in a human donor with Susac syndrome. This chain joins TRBV3-1 and TRBJ1-3; unclear D gene. CDR3 nucleotide sequence: TGTGCCAGCAGCCAAGTCCGCACCATATATTTT. Translating it yields CASSQVRTIYF.